Listed below are T cell receptor beta chains from one sample, sequenced in a study of Tregs in tolerant kidney transplant recipients. The data were produced by immunoSEQ multiplex PCR, yet TCRdb's version contains in-frame clones alone and is incomplete. The sample records tens of thousands of clones, about four fifths being singletons. Input material: CD4+ T cells from blood. These receptors were obtained from a human donor in good health. CDR3s include the opening cysteine and the closing phenylalanine or tryptophan. The order of the fields is J gene, D gene, clone size, V gene, CDR3 DNA, CDR3 protein. D genes are given only for firm matches. Size values are once, few and many counts, or a class for expanded clones, and some rows have none.

J gene: TRBJ1-2
D gene: .
clone size: .
V gene: TRBV19
CDR3 DNA: TGTGCCAGTAAGGCAGGGCCAAGGCCTAACTATGGCTACACCTTC
CDR3 protein: CASKAGPRPNYGYTF

J gene: TRBJ1-1
D gene: .
clone size: .
V gene: TRBV7-2
CDR3 DNA: TGTGCCAGCAGCTTATTGGGCGGGAACACTGAAGCTTTCTTT
CDR3 protein: CASSLLGGNTEAFF

J gene: TRBJ2-2
D gene: .
clone size: .
V gene: TRBV10-1
CDR3 DNA: TGCGCCAGCAGTGGTTTGGCCCCCGGGGAGCTGTTTTTT
CDR3 protein: CASSGLAPGELFF

J gene: TRBJ1-4
D gene: .
clone size: .
V gene: TRBV7-6
CDR3 DNA: TGTGCCAGCAGCTTAGGGCGGAACAATGAAAAACTGTTTTTT
CDR3 protein: CASSLGRNNEKLFF

J gene: TRBJ1-4
D gene: .
clone size: .
V gene: TRBV7-2
CDR3 DNA: TGTGCCAGCAGCTTGACAGTTTATAATGAAAAACTGTTTTTT
CDR3 protein: CASSLTVYNEKLFF

J gene: TRBJ1-1
D gene: .
clone size: .
V gene: TRBV5-5
CDR3 DNA: TGTGCCAGCAGCTTGATCCAGATGAACACTGAAGCTTTCTTT
CDR3 protein: CASSLIQMNTEAFF

J gene: TRBJ1-1
D gene: TRBD1
clone size: .
V gene: TRBV10-3
CDR3 DNA: TGTGCCATCAGTGAGTCAACTCTGAAGGGGGCGGATGAAGCTTTCTTT
CDR3 protein: CAISESTLKGADEAFF

J gene: TRBJ1-2
D gene: .
clone size: .
V gene: TRBV30
CDR3 DNA: TGTGCCTGGATCTTAGGCGGATATGGCTACACCTTC
CDR3 protein: CAWILGGYGYTF

J gene: TRBJ1-4
D gene: .
clone size: .
V gene: TRBV7-9
CDR3 DNA: TGTGCCAGCAGCCCAGACACCGATAATGAAAAACTGTTTTTT
CDR3 protein: CASSPDTDNEKLFF

J gene: TRBJ1-5
D gene: .
clone size: .
V gene: TRBV19
CDR3 DNA: TGTGCCAGTAGTAGCCAGGATCAGCCCCAGCATTTT
CDR3 protein: CASSSQDQPQHF

J gene: TRBJ2-2
D gene: TRBD2
clone size: .
V gene: TRBV7-6
CDR3 DNA: TGTGCCAGCAGCTGGCCTAGCGGGGGGTTAGCCGGGGAGCTGTTTTTT
CDR3 protein: CASSWPSGGLAGELFF

J gene: TRBJ2-5
D gene: .
clone size: .
V gene: TRBV20-1
CDR3 DNA: TGCAGTGCGCAGAGCCAAGAGACCCAGTACTTC
CDR3 protein: CSAQSQETQYF

J gene: TRBJ1-3
D gene: .
clone size: .
V gene: TRBV5-1
CDR3 DNA: TGCGCCAGCAGCTCCCACCCTACAGATCGGGCTGGAAACACCATATATTTT
CDR3 protein: CASSSHPTDRAGNTIYF

J gene: TRBJ2-7
D gene: .
clone size: .
V gene: TRBV11-3
CDR3 DNA: TGTGCCAGCAGCCCAGCGGGGACAGAGGCCTACGAGCAGTACTTC
CDR3 protein: CASSPAGTEAYEQYF

J gene: TRBJ1-1
D gene: .
clone size: medium-sized
V gene: TRBV6-5
CDR3 DNA: TGTGCCAGCTCCCCGGACGTTTGGAACACTGAAGCTTTCTTT
CDR3 protein: CASSPDVWNTEAFF

J gene: TRBJ1-3
D gene: TRBD1
clone size: .
V gene: TRBV11-2
CDR3 DNA: TGTGCCAGCAGCTTTATTCAGGGACAGAGAAACACCATATATTTT
CDR3 protein: CASSFIQGQRNTIYF

J gene: TRBJ2-7
D gene: .
clone size: .
V gene: TRBV6-5
CDR3 DNA: TGTGCCAGCAGCCTAGGGACTCGCTCTGGCGAGCAGTACTTC
CDR3 protein: CASSLGTRSGEQYF

J gene: TRBJ2-5
D gene: .
clone size: once
V gene: TRBV7-3
CDR3 DNA: TGTGCCAGCAGCTTAAGGCCGCAAGAGACCCAGTACTTC
CDR3 protein: CASSLRPQETQYF

J gene: TRBJ1-1
D gene: .
clone size: few
V gene: TRBV6-5
CDR3 DNA: TGTGCCAGCAGTGAAACTTTGAACACTGAAGCTTTCTTT
CDR3 protein: CASSETLNTEAFF

J gene: TRBJ2-1
D gene: TRBD2
clone size: .
V gene: TRBV13
CDR3 DNA: TGTGCCAGCAGCTTAGTCGGGCTAGCGGGAGAGAATGAGCAGTTCTTC
CDR3 protein: CASSLVGLAGENEQFF

J gene: TRBJ2-1
D gene: .
clone size: .
V gene: TRBV5-1
CDR3 DNA: TGCGCCAGCAGCTTGGGGGGGACCACCTACAATGAGCAGTTCTTC
CDR3 protein: CASSLGGTTYNEQFF

J gene: TRBJ2-3
D gene: .
clone size: .
V gene: TRBV7-6
CDR3 DNA: TGTGCCAGCAGCTTAGCCGCCAAGGATACGCAGTATTTT
CDR3 protein: CASSLAAKDTQYF

J gene: TRBJ2-1
D gene: .
clone size: .
V gene: TRBV5-4
CDR3 DNA: TGTGCCAGCAGCTCGGACTATCAAGATGAGCAGTTCTTC
CDR3 protein: CASSSDYQDEQFF

J gene: TRBJ2-1
D gene: TRBD2
clone size: .
V gene: TRBV27
CDR3 DNA: TGTGCCAGCAACCAACTAGCGGGGTATGGGAATGAGCAGTTCTTC
CDR3 protein: CASNQLAGYGNEQFF

J gene: TRBJ2-7
D gene: .
clone size: .
V gene: TRBV6-6
CDR3 DNA: TGTGCCAGCAGTTACGATGGGGGGTCCTACGAGCAGTACTTC
CDR3 protein: CASSYDGGSYEQYF

J gene: TRBJ2-5
D gene: .
clone size: .
V gene: TRBV9
CDR3 DNA: TGTGCCAGCAGCCTAAGGCCAAGGAAAGAGACCCAGTACTTC
CDR3 protein: CASSLRPRKETQYF

J gene: TRBJ1-6
D gene: TRBD1
clone size: .
V gene: TRBV5-1
CDR3 DNA: TGCGCCAGCAGCTTGGGGGACAGCTATAATTCACCCCTCCACTTT
CDR3 protein: CASSLGDSYNSPLHF

J gene: TRBJ2-7
D gene: .
clone size: once
V gene: TRBV19
CDR3 DNA: TGTGCCAGTAGTATTTCGCCCGGGAGAGCCTCCTACGAGCAGTACTTC
CDR3 protein: CASSISPGRASYEQYF

J gene: TRBJ1-2
D gene: .
clone size: few
V gene: TRBV5-1
CDR3 DNA: TGCGCCAGCAGCATTCAATCAAGTAGCTATGGCTACACCTTC
CDR3 protein: CASSIQSSSYGYTF

J gene: TRBJ1-2
D gene: TRBD1
clone size: .
V gene: TRBV19
CDR3 DNA: TGTGCCAGTAGTACAAACGGACAGGGAACTACTAACTATGGCTACACCTTC
CDR3 protein: CASSTNGQGTTNYGYTF

J gene: TRBJ2-5
D gene: .
clone size: .
V gene: TRBV20-1
CDR3 DNA: TGCAGTGCCAACACCTGGGGGGCCCAGTACTTC
CDR3 protein: CSANTWGAQYF

J gene: TRBJ2-7
D gene: TRBD2
clone size: .
V gene: TRBV19
CDR3 DNA: TGTGCCAGTAGCACAGGGAGCGGGAGGGCGAGCGAGCAGTACTTC
CDR3 protein: CASSTGSGRASEQYF

J gene: TRBJ2-1
D gene: TRBD2
clone size: .
V gene: TRBV6-5
CDR3 DNA: TGTGCCAGCAGTTACTCTAGCGGGACCTCCTACAATGAGCAGTTCTTC
CDR3 protein: CASSYSSGTSYNEQFF

J gene: TRBJ2-2
D gene: TRBD2
clone size: .
V gene: TRBV7-2
CDR3 DNA: TGTGCCAGCAGCTTAGTGGGGTTGGCGGGAGTAGGAGTATCCGGGGAGCTGTTTTTT
CDR3 protein: CASSLVGLAGVGVSGELFF

J gene: TRBJ1-5
D gene: .
clone size: medium-sized
V gene: TRBV5-1
CDR3 DNA: TGCGCCAGCAGCTTCGGGCTGGGGAGCAATCAGCCCCAGCATTTT
CDR3 protein: CASSFGLGSNQPQHF

J gene: TRBJ2-7
D gene: TRBD1
clone size: .
V gene: TRBV6-6
CDR3 DNA: TGTGCCAGCAGCCTACGCACAGGGGCCTACGAGCAGTACTTC
CDR3 protein: CASSLRTGAYEQYF

J gene: TRBJ2-2
D gene: .
clone size: .
V gene: TRBV11-2
CDR3 DNA: TGTGCCAGCAGCTTGTTTGGTTCCTGGCAGGGAAGGACCGGGGAGCTGTTTTTT
CDR3 protein: CASSLFGSWQGRTGELFF

J gene: TRBJ2-1
D gene: .
clone size: .
V gene: TRBV11-2
CDR3 DNA: TGTGCCAGCAGCTTAGACCTCAACAATGAGCAGTTCTTC
CDR3 protein: CASSLDLNNEQFF

J gene: TRBJ2-1
D gene: .
clone size: once
V gene: TRBV20-1
CDR3 DNA: TGCAGTGCTTCGGACCCGAATGAGCAGTTCTTC
CDR3 protein: CSASDPNEQFF

J gene: TRBJ2-6
D gene: .
clone size: .
V gene: TRBV7-6
CDR3 DNA: TGTGCCAGCAGCTCCCCTCTAGGCCTGCGGGACCCCTCTGGGGCCAACGTCCTGACTTTC
CDR3 protein: CASSSPLGLRDPSGANVLTF

J gene: TRBJ2-5
D gene: TRBD1
clone size: .
V gene: TRBV18
CDR3 DNA: TGTGCCAGCTCACCAAACAGGGGGAGAGGAGAGACCCAGTACTTC
CDR3 protein: CASSPNRGRGETQYF